This TCR beta chain stems from a study of blood T cell repertoires in COVID-19. Study-level information: Italy, Spain and the United States were the sources of the convalescent and acute COVID-19 samples.

In the authors' workflow: Nucleated cell counts were estimated from reference gene primer amplification. Clones were sequenced by immunoSEQ multiplex PCR, and TCRdb holds only the in-frame ones, with some missing. V and J calls and clone size are given by that table; D and trimming were obtained from the DNA. Here the sample spans about 140,000 clones, roughly nine tenths being singletons. The Seattle patients, enrolled during active infection, were followed longitudinally. Germline assignment: CDR1 SGHRS and CDR2 YFSETQ. The V gene end was trimmed by 0 bases and the J gene end by 3 bases; junction bases not matched to a gene: 6. CDR3 length: 15 amino acids.

Sample: peripheral blood. V usage is TRBV5-1 and J usage is TRBJ2-7, with 7 bases fitting TRBD1. The receptor's source is a human donor with COVID-19, enrolled during active disease. The donor label of this sample is uncertain. In DNA, the CDR3 is TGCGCCAGCAGCTTGGTTCGAGGGGGCAACTACGAGCAGTACTTC. It specifies CASSLVRGGNYEQYF.